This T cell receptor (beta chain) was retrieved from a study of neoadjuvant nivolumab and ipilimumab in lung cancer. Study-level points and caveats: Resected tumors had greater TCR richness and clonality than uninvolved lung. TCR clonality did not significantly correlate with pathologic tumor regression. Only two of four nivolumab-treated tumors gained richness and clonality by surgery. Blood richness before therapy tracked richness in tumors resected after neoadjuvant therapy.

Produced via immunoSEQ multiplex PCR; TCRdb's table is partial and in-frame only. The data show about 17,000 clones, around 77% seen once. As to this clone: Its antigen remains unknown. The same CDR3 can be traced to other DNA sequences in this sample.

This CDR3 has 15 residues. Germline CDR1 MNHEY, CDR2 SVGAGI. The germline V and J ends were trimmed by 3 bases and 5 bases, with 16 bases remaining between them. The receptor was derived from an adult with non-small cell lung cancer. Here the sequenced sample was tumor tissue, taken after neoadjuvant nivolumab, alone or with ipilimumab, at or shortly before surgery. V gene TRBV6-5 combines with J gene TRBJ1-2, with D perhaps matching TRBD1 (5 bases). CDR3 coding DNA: TGTGCCAGCAGTTATGCAGGGCCAGGGCCGTATGGCTACACCTTC. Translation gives CASSYAGPGPYGYTF.